This T cell receptor beta chain came from a study of T-cell reconstitution after alpha-beta-depleted transplantation in children. Study results and caveats: A year had passed since transplant, and T-cell counts and diversity by then came mostly from newly produced T cells. The origin of alpha-beta T cells about two months after transplant was reportedly several hundred expanded graft clones. Some patients owed their high day-60 TCRbeta diversity to surviving recipient T cells and thymic progenitors.

During its preparation, the TCRbeta library received unique molecular identifiers. TCRdb called the PCR reads again in MiXCR, with one record for every CDR3 protein. The sample carries some 70,000 distinct CDR3 sequences, 4.9% recorded once. This CDR3 is built from 15 residues. Germline CDR1 reads WSHSY; CDR2 reads SAAADI. The V end was cut by 3 bases, the J end by 4 bases, with 13 bases between. This clonotype was seen at least ten times. Its antigen is still unknown. The receptor was derived from a boy under two years old who had a stem cell transplant for acute myeloid leukemia, so the T cells may come from the graft donor. The gene calls are TRBV10-2 and TRBJ2-1; possible D gene TRBD1, 6 bases. The sample was PBMCs, mostly from graft donor cells, taken 180 days after TCRalphabeta/CD19-depleted stem cell transplant. This CDR3 reads CASSELGASYNEQFF. The CDR3 DNA is TGCGCCAGCAGTGAACTGGGGGCTAGTTACAATGAGCAGTTCTTC.